This note documents a single T cell receptor (beta chain) sequence. TCRdb keeps only in-frame clones here, not all; method: immunoSEQ multiplex PCR. The sample records roughly 48,000 clones, around 83% being singletons. The record originates from a study of blood T cell repertoires in COVID-19. J gave up 6 bases and V 3 bases, and 19 bases lay outside the gene matches. Germline lookup yields CDR1 DFQATT and CDR2 SNEGSKA (reference sequence). The CDR3 is made up of 17 amino acids. The clonotype comes from a human donor in a cohort sampled during active COVID-19. V and J are TRBV20-1 and TRBJ1-2, with 7 bases fitting TRBD1. The sequenced material came from peripheral blood. The CDR3 sequence: CSASLSGTAGPMDGYTF. CDR3 sequence (DNA): TGCAGTGCTAGTCTTAGCGGGACAGCGGGACCTATGGATGGCTACACCTTC.